This T cell receptor (beta chain) was sequenced for a study of OX40 agonist ivuxolimab in advanced cancers. For the wider study: Ivuxolimab, which targeted the costimulatory receptor OX40 (CD134), was an agonistic, fully human IgG2 monoclonal antibody. The paper reports the monotherapy dose-escalation portion (N of about 50 patients) of the phase I ivuxolimab trial. Of the roughly 52 dose-escalation patients, hepatocellular carcinoma was present in 19, melanoma in approximately 15, renal cell carcinoma in 9 and head and neck cancer in 9. Patients were allowed to have had prior anti-PD-1, anti-PD-L1 or anti-CTLA-4 therapy, and approximately 43% of the dose-escalation patients had previously received checkpoint inhibitors. The purpose of peripheral TCRbeta sequencing was to test whether ivuxolimab changed TCR sequence diversity and led to clonal T-cell expansion. In the dose-escalation cohort, around four fifths of patients were male, and the mean age was roughly 60 years with a range of about 20 to 90. Intravenous ivuxolimab was administered to patients every 2 weeks at six dose levels: 0.01, 0.1, 0.3, 1.5, 3 and 10 mg/kg. Partial responses were achieved by three dose-escalation patients, of whom one had hepatocellular carcinoma and two had cutaneous melanoma.

The trial excluded patients who had a history of autoimmune disease or who were on systemic immunosuppression. In every dose cohort, peripheral blood was drawn for TCR sequencing at baseline, cycle 4 day 1, and cycle 7 day 1. Samples came from an open-label, multicenter, first-in-human phase I dose-escalation trial of ivuxolimab. Adults with locally advanced or metastatic melanoma, renal cell, hepatocellular, or head and neck squamous cell carcinoma were enrolled in the trial. Before TCR sequencing, CD4+ T cells and CD8+ T cells from peripheral blood were sorted into separate populations. There are 13 amino acids in the CDR3, from cysteine to phenylalanine inclusive. Only CDR3 DNA is held: 39 bases, read in frame from base 1. Trimming costs V 5 bases and J 4 bases, and their ends lie 12 bases apart. The CDR1 and CDR2 encoded by the germline V gene are SGHDT and YYEEEE. Genomic DNA was extracted from sorted cells for sequencing of the TCRbeta CDR3 region. The immunoSEQ Assay was used to sequence the TCRbeta CDR3 regions. Not all clones reach the TCRdb copy of this immuneACCESS table, which keeps in-frame sequences only. Checked studies attribute under half of the gap to unresolved V genes and leave the rest unexplained. The sample records 75,000 to 100,000 clones, about four fifths of which are singletons. Of the sample, under 3.5% is held by the ten largest clones.

Study-wide findings and limitations: After ivuxolimab, expanded clones were on average more numerous among CD8+ T cells than among CD4+ T cells. At doses of 0.1 to 3.0 mg/kg, clonal expansion of both CD4+ and CD8+ blood T cells was observed from baseline to week 6. The antigen specificity of the peripheral T cells that underwent clonal expansion was not determined. In partial responders in the 0.1-3.0 mg/kg groups, normalized peripheral clonal expansion was found to be among the lowest, especially among CD8+ T cells. Low levels of normalized T-cell clonal expansion were also shown by some nonresponding patients.

This clone was counted only a few times. This receptor's antigen is unknown. Qualities for individual bases were not recorded, and no much larger clone is one base off. The rearranged segments are TRBV5-6 and TRBJ1-1; the D gene is perhaps TRBD1, from 5 matching bases. The sequenced sample was CD4+ or CD8+ T cells sorted from blood, obtained in a trial of the OX40 agonist ivuxolimab. The source is an adult with an advanced solid tumor such as melanoma, head and neck, liver or kidney cancer. The bases read TGTGCCAGCAGTGGGGCTAGTCCCACTGAAGCTTTCTTT. Its coded protein is CASSGASPTEAFF.